The source of this T cell receptor (beta chain) is a study of T cells after yellow fever vaccination. As for the study in general: The SMART-Seq v4 Ultra Low Input method served to prepare the low-cell-number fractions.

TCRdb reprocessed the 5' RACE reads via MiXCR and lists one record per CDR3 protein. The table lists 300,000 or so distinct CDR3 sequences, 7.5% to 9.5% of them singletons. There are a few counts of this clonotype. The V and J ends lost 7 bases and 8 bases respectively, with 11 bases between them. CDR1 is DFQATT and CDR2 is SNEGSKA in the germline V gene (reference sequence). The CDR3 has 11 residues. The rearrangement joins TRBV20-1 to TRBJ1-4; possibly TRBD1 for D (6 bases). The sequence came from a man younger than 30 who received the YFV17D yellow fever vaccine. Sequencing used CD4+ T cells sorted from PBMCs, obtained 5 days after the yellow fever booster vaccination. The CDR3: CSVRGVEKLFF. The CDR3 DNA follows: TGCAGTGTCAGGGGAGTCGAAAAACTGTTTTTT.